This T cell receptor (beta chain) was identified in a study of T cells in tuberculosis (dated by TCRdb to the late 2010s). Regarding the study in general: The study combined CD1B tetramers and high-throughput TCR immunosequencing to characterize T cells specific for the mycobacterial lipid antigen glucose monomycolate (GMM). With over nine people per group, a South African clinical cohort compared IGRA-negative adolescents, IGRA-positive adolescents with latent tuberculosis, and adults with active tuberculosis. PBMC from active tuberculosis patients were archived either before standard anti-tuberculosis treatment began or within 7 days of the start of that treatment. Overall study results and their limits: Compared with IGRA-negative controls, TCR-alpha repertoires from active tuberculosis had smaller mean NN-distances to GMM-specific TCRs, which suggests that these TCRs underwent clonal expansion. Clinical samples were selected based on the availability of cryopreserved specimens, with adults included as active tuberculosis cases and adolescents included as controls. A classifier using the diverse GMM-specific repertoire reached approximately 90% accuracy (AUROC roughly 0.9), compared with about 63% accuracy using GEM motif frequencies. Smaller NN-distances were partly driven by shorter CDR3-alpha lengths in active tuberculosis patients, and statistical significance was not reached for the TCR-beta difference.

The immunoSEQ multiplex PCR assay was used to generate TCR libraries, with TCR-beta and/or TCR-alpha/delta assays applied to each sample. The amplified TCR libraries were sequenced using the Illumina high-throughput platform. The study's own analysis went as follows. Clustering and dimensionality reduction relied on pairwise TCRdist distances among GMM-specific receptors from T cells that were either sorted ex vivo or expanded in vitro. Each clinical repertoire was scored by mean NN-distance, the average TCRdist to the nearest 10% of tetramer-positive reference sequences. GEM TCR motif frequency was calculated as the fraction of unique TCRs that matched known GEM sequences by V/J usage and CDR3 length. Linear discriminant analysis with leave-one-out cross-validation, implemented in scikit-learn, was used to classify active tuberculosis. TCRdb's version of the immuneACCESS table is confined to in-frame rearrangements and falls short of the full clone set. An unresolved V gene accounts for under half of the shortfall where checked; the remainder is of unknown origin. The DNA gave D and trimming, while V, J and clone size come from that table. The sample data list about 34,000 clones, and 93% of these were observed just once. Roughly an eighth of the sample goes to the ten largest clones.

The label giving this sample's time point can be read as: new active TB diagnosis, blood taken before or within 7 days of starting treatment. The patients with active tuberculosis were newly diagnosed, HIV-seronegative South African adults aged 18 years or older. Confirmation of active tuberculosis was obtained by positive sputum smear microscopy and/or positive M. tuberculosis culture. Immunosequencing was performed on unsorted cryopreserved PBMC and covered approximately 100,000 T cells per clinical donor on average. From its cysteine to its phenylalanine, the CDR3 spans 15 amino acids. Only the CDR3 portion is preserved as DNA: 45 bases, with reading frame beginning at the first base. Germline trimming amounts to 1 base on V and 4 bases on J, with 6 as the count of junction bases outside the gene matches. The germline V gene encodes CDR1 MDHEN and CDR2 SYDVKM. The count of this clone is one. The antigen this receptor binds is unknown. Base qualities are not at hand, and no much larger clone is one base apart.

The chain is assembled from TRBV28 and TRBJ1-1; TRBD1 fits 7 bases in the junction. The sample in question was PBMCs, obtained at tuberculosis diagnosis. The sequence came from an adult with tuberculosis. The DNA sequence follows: TGTGCCAGCAGTTTATTGGCAGGGGGGAGCACTGAAGCTTTCTTT. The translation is CASSLLAGGSTEAFF.